Below are 31 T cell receptor beta chains sequenced from a single sample in a study of cytomegalovirus exposure and HLA in healthy donors. PCR was performed using 60 Vbeta and 13 Jbeta primers. This table comes from immunoSEQ multiplex PCR, and its TCRdb copy is limited to in-frame clones, with some not included. The sample lists roughly 150,000 clones; roughly 82% were seen once. The sequenced material came from PBMCs. The receptors originated from a man aged 30 to 45 in good health and CMV-seronegative.

The sample holds a few counts of this clone. V and J are TRBV6-5 and TRBJ2-5; TRBD1 matches at 8 bases. Germline CDR1 reads MNHEY; CDR2 reads SVGAGI. The CDR3 extends over 14 amino acids. The ends lost 8 bases at V and 4 bases at J; junction bases unmatched: 9. The CDR3 here is CASASGGRVETQYF. The CDR3, as DNA: TGTGCCAGCGCCTCAGGGGGCAGGGTAGAGACCCAGTACTTC.

The chain is built from TRBV19 and TRBJ2-5, with D hard to call. Trimming removed 5 bases from V and 6 bases from J, with 13 bases in between. Germline CDR1 reads LNHDA; CDR2 reads SQIVND (reference sequence). The CDR3 loop spans 13 amino acids. The CDR3 reads CASSFNGAQTQYF. CDR3 sequence (DNA): TGTGCCAGTAGTTTCAACGGAGCACAGACCCAGTACTTC.

This clone has a single count. The chain is built from TRBV9 and TRBJ2-7; 8 bases match TRBD1. CDR3 length: 15 amino acids. Trimming cost V 0 bases and J 4 bases; bases outside gene matches: 6. The germline gives CDR1 SGDLS, CDR2 YYNGEE. The CDR3 spells CASSVATGQGYEQYF. DNA of the CDR3: TGTGCCAGCAGCGTAGCGACTGGACAGGGTTACGAGCAGTACTTC.

The chain carries TRBV7-2 and TRBJ2-7; weak D call: TRBD2 (6 bases). Germline loops: CDR1 SGHTA, CDR2 FQGNSA. The length of the CDR3 is 15 residues. V was pared by 6 bases and J by 2 bases, with 17 bases between. For the CDR3, the DNA is TGTGCCAGCAGGCCCTCGGGGGTAGGGGCCTACGAGCAGTACTTC. Its protein is CASRPSGVGAYEQYF.

The chain has TRBV5-1 and TRBJ2-5; 13 bases agree with TRBD2. J lost 2 bases, V lost 4 bases, and 5 bases had no gene match. There are 16 residues in the CDR3. Germline CDR1 and CDR2: SGHRS and YFSETQ. CDR3 residues: CASSRRGLAGQETQYF. As DNA, the CDR3 is TGCGCCAGCAGCCGGAGGGGACTAGCGGGGCAAGAGACCCAGTACTTC.

About this clone itself: Germline and junction disagree at one end, which may indicate a read error. The chain employs TRBV4-2 and TRBJ2-6; TRBD2 is a possible D gene (7 bases). The germline gives CDR1 LGHNA, CDR2 YNFKEQ. This CDR3 region has 17 residues. CDR3 nucleotide sequence: TGTGCCAGCAGCCTTACGGGGGGCAGGGTAGGGGCCAACGGCCTGACTTTC. Protein: CASSLTGGRVGANGLTF.

This clone was observed a few times. V usage is TRBV7-8 and J usage is TRBJ1-1; D ambiguous. V was cut by 2 bases and J by 2 bases, with 9 bases left in between. Looked up from germline, CDR1 is SGHVS and CDR2 is FQNEAQ. This CDR3 comprises 14 residues. CDR3 region: CASSLITANTEAFF. The CDR3 nucleotides read TGTGCCAGCAGCTTAATTACAGCAAACACTGAAGCTTTCTTT.

This clone was observed once. The rearrangement links TRBV30 to TRBJ1-5, with D uncertain. V was clipped by 0 bases and J by 10 bases, with 13 bases between them. CDR1 GTSNPN and CDR2 SVGIG come from the germline V gene (reference sequence). The CDR3 has 13 residues. CDR3 in amino acids: CAWSVSVTGPQHF. CDR3 DNA: TGTGCCTGGAGTGTAAGCGTGACGGGACCCCAGCATTTT. The entire variable domain, with the rest obtained from reference TRBV30 and TRBJ1-5, is as follows: SQTIHQWPATLVQPVGSPLSLECTVEGTSNPNLYWYRQAAGRGLQLLFYSVGIGQISSEVPQNLSASRPQDRQFILSSKKLLLSDSGFYLCAWSVSVTGPQHFGDGTRLSIL.

This chain connects TRBV18 to TRBJ1-5; TRBD1 matches at 7 bases. Losses at the gene ends were 3 bases for V and 6 bases for J; bases not matched to a gene: 8. The CDR3 loop spans 15 amino acids. The germline V gene has CDR1 KGHSH and CDR2 LQKENI. CDR3 protein: CASSPMTGFRQPQHF. The CDR3 DNA reads TGTGCCAGCTCACCCATGACAGGGTTCCGTCAGCCCCAGCATTTT.

This clone has a count of ten or more. The rearrangement uses TRBV25-1 and TRBJ1-1, with D unresolved. This CDR3 is built from 13 residues. The V and J ends lost 5 bases and 4 bases respectively, with 11 bases between them. Germline V gene data show CDR1 as MGHDK and CDR2 as SYGVNS. CDR3 residues: CASSYGIGTEAFF. The CDR3 DNA is TGTGCCAGCAGTTACGGGATTGGCACTGAAGCTTTCTTT.

This clone was seen only a few times. This chain joins TRBV28 and TRBJ2-7; 10 bases match TRBD1. J was trimmed by 3 bases and V by 4 bases; bases with no gene match: 6. The CDR3 has 15 residues. Looked up from germline, CDR1 is MDHEN and CDR2 is SYDVKM. The CDR3 bases are TGTGCCAGCAGTTCTCGGGACAGGGGAAACTACGAGCAGTACTTC. It is translated as CASSSRDRGNYEQYF.

This clone was observed a handful of times. The genes are TRBV2 and TRBJ2-7; no definite D call. The CDR3 runs to 14 residues. The germline gives CDR1 SNHLY, CDR2 FYNNEI. The V and J ends lost 7 bases and 0 bases respectively, with 13 bases between them. The CDR3 region has the DNA TGTGCCAGCAAAGTAGATTTCGCCTCCTACGAGCAGTACTTC. This sequence encodes CASKVDFASYEQYF.

On this clone itself: One end of the junction varies from germline; a read error may be responsible. The V and J genes are TRBV28 and TRBJ2-4; 8 bases agree with TRBD1. This CDR3 spans 17 amino acids. CDR1 MDHEN and CDR2 SYDVKM come from the germline V gene. This CDR3 reads CASSTFNADRERNSQYF. The CDR3 nucleotides read TGTGCCAGCAGTACCTTCAACGCGGACAGGGAGAGAAACAGTCAGTACTTC.

The chain employs TRBV9 and TRBJ2-1; 11 positions agree with TRBD2. The ends lost 0 bases at V and 7 bases at J; junction bases unmatched: 9. Germline CDR1 and CDR2: SGDLS and YYNGEE. CDR3 length equals 17 residues. This CDR3 reads CASSVAPGLAGWNEQFF. The CDR3 nucleotides read TGTGCCAGCAGCGTAGCCCCCGGACTAGCGGGTTGGAATGAGCAGTTCTTC.

The CDR3 here is CASSRGTDYGYTF. For the CDR3, the DNA is TGTGCCAGTAGTAGGGGGACAGACTATGGCTACACCTTC. The gene calls are TRBV19 and TRBJ1-2, with TRBD1 matching over 7 bases. V gave up 4 bases and J gave up 3 bases; unmatched junction bases: 2. The CDR3 contains 13 residues. Looked up from germline, CDR1 is LNHDA and CDR2 is SQIVND (reference sequence).

The rearrangement links TRBV6-5 to TRBJ1-6; no firm D call. There are 14 residues in the CDR3. With 5 bases removed from V and 9 bases from J, the gap between germline ends came to 14 bases. In germline, CDR1 is MNHEY, CDR2 SVGAGI. The CDR3 DNA is TGTGCCAGCAGTAGACAAACAGCACGTTCACCCCTCCACTTT. Amino acids: CASSRQTARSPLHF.

This clone has only a few counts. V is TRBV18 and J is TRBJ2-7; no clear D. This CDR3 contains 14 residues. V was pared by 3 bases and J by 3 bases, with 12 bases between. Germline V gene data show CDR1 as KGHSH and CDR2 as LQKENI. CDR3 amino acids: CASSPFTTYYEQYF. Written as DNA, the CDR3 is TGTGCCAGCTCACCCTTTACTACCTACTACGAGCAGTACTTC.

The chain couples TRBV27 to TRBJ2-1, with TRBD1 matching 7 bases. CDR1 and CDR2 from the germline V gene are MNHEY and SMNVEV (reference sequence). This CDR3 is built from 16 residues. V was clipped by 5 bases and J by 2 bases; unmatched bases: 9. CDR3 region: CASSPPPGQPYNEQFF. CDR3 nucleotide sequence: TGTGCCAGCAGTCCCCCCCCGGGACAGCCCTACAATGAGCAGTTCTTC.

The chain uses TRBV4-1 and TRBJ2-7, with 9 nucleotides matching TRBD1. CDR1 is MGHRA, CDR2 YSYEKL, per germline. The CDR3 loop spans 15 amino acids. V lost 1 base to trimming and J lost 1 base; unmatched junction nucleotides: 2. CDR3 residues: CASSQAGTGSYEQYF. The CDR3 region has the DNA TGCGCCAGCAGCCAAGCCGGGACAGGGTCCTACGAGCAGTACTTC.

The chain uses TRBV27 and TRBJ1-2; 7 bases fit TRBD1. The trim removed 9 bases at V and 8 bases at J, leaving 15 bases unmatched. Per germline, CDR1 MNHEY and CDR2 SMNVEV (reference sequence). The CDR3 is 14 residues long. DNA for the CDR3: TGTGCCAGTGGAAGGACAGGAGGGCCCCGAGGCTACACCTTC. Its translation is CASGRTGGPRGYTF.

The chain links TRBV28 to TRBJ1-2; TRBD1 might be the D (5 bases). Germline V gives CDR1 MDHEN, CDR2 SYDVKM. Trimming shortened V by 5 bases and J by 7 bases, and 8 bases separated the two germline ends. The CDR3 is 11 amino acids. The CDR3 region has the DNA TGTGCCAGCAGTGGGGCGCGTGGCTACACCTTC. It yields the protein CASSGARGYTF.

V usage is TRBV29-1 and J usage is TRBJ1-4, with 9 bases that match TRBD1. With V trimmed by 7 bases and J by 5 bases, 5 bases remained unmatched. The CDR3 loop spans 13 amino acids. CDR1 is SQVTM and CDR2 is ANQGSEA in the germline V gene. In nucleotides, the CDR3 is TGCAGCGGCCGGACAGGGGAAAATGAAAAACTGTTTTTT. Encoded protein: CSGRTGENEKLFF.

The chain carries TRBV9 and TRBJ2-2, with D maybe TRBD2 (6 bases). Germline assignment: CDR1 SGDLS and CDR2 YYNGEE. The CDR3 has 18 residues. V was cut by 1 base and J by 7 bases, with 23 bases left in between. This CDR3 is CASSVKSAGGQGVGELFF. Written as DNA, the CDR3 is TGTGCCAGCAGCGTAAAGAGCGCCGGAGGGCAAGGTGTCGGGGAGCTGTTTTTT.

V and J are TRBV5-1 and TRBJ2-4; TRBD1 agrees at 7 bases. Germline values: CDR1 SGHRS, CDR2 YFSETQ. The J segment lost 3 bases and the V segment lost 4 bases, leaving 13 bases of the junction unmatched. The CDR3 runs 17 residues. For the CDR3, the DNA is TGCGCCAGCAGCGCCCTGCCGGGGACAGATAACAAAAACATTCAGTACTTC. Translating it yields CASSALPGTDNKNIQYF. Based on the CDR3 plus reference TRBV5-1 and TRBJ2-4, the full variable domain is KAGVTQTPRYLIKTRGQQVTLSCSPISGHRSVSWYQQTPGQGLQFLFEYFSETQRNKGNFPGRFSGRQFSNSRSEMNVSTLELGDSALYLCASSALPGTDNKNIQYFGAGTRLSVL.

The chain links TRBV25-1 to TRBJ1-5; 10 nucleotides align to TRBD1. The CDR3 covers 16 residues. Germline trimming cut 4 bases from V and 0 bases from J; bases unmatched to any gene: 3. Germline V gene sequence: CDR1 MGHDK, CDR2 SYGVNS. The CDR3 bases are TGTGCCAGCAGTGCGGACAGGGGGAATAGCAATCAGCCCCAGCATTTT. Its protein product is CASSADRGNSNQPQHF. The full variable domain, rest sourced from reference TRBV25-1 and TRBJ1-5, is EADIYQTPRYLVIGTGKKITLECSQTMGHDKMYWYQQDPGMELHLIHYSYGVNSTEKGDLSSESTVSRIRTEHFPLTLESARPSHTSQYLCASSADRGNSNQPQHFGDGTRLSIL.

Turning to this clone: One junction end disagrees with the germline gene, perhaps due to a read error. The chain uses TRBV6-1 and TRBJ2-5; D perhaps matches TRBD1 (5 bases). From germline, CDR1 is MNHNS and CDR2 SASEGT. The CDR3 spans 12 residues. CDR3 nucleotides: TGTGCCAGCCGTGATTCAGGGGAGACCCAGTACTTC. It codes for CASRDSGETQYF.

The chain carries TRBV28 and TRBJ1-1; maybe TRBD1 (6 bases). The CDR3 is 18 amino acids. Trimming left V 7 bases short and J 6 bases short, with 30 bases between. Looked up from germline, CDR1 is MDHEN and CDR2 is SYDVKM. The CDR3 DNA sequence: TGTGCCAGCACCGACTTCGTGACAGGACTCCAAGGTTGGGCTGAAGCTTTCTTT. Protein product: CASTDFVTGLQGWAEAFF.

This clone was seen a handful of times. The J gene is TRBJ1-2, the V gene TRBV11-2; D perhaps matches TRBD1 (5 bases). CDR1 SGHAT and CDR2 FQNNGV come from the germline V gene. Deletions cut 4 bases from V and 6 bases from J, with 15 bases between. The CDR3 is 14 residues long. The DNA of the CDR3 is TGTGCCAGCAGCTCTCTACGGGGGGAGGATGGCTACACCTTC. Its protein is CASSSLRGEDGYTF.

V is TRBV10-3 and J is TRBJ2-7; no definite D call. CDR1 and CDR2 from the germline V gene are ENHRY and SYGVKD. The V end was cut by 2 bases, the J end by 6 bases, with 14 bases between. The CDR3 extends over 14 amino acids. The CDR3 loop is CAISEDARLGEQYF. CDR3 bases: TGTGCCATCAGTGAGGATGCTAGACTTGGCGAGCAGTACTTC.

The V and J genes are TRBV19 and TRBJ1-2; D uncertain. The CDR3 spans 15 residues. V was trimmed by 3 bases and J by 3 bases, leaving 14 bases between them. Germline loops: CDR1 LNHDA, CDR2 SQIVND (reference sequence). The CDR3 protein is CASSIVARLDYGYTF. The CDR3 DNA reads as TGTGCCAGTAGTATTGTGGCTCGATTGGACTATGGCTACACCTTC.

J is TRBJ1-1 and V is TRBV10-2; D call uncertain. V lost 7 bases to trimming and J lost 9 bases, with 9 bases between them. CDR1 WSHSY and CDR2 SAAADI come from the germline V gene. This CDR3 region has 10 residues. The CDR3 loop is CASTGRQAFF. The DNA of the CDR3 is TGCGCCAGCACCGGGAGGCAAGCTTTCTTT.